This T cell receptor (beta chain) was captured by sequencing in a study of cytomegalovirus exposure and HLA in healthy donors. About the research overall: The 110 or so validation repertoires were produced on the same platform as the roughly 690 repertoires of the first cohort. This was reported in a later analysis. Broader study findings: Usually a TCR sequence was rare, but some public TCRs were found in many donors. Subsequent analysis found a tendency for first-cohort TCR clusters to co-occur within the 95 to 150 validation repertoires. The classifier reportedly diagnosed cytomegalovirus status with high sensitivity and specificity.

Comments on this clone: What it recognizes is unknown.

This CDR3 contains 13 residues. Germline V CDR1 and CDR2: MGHRA, YSYEKL. After removal of 2 bases from V and 6 bases from J, the junction contained 4 bases not matched to a gene. Some clones are missing from TCRdb's copy, which holds only in-frame ones; the method was immunoSEQ multiplex PCR. The repertoire includes tens of thousands of clones, 90% to 96% of them detected once, and roughly 1.6% sits in the top ten. The TCR sequence derives from a man aged 18 to 29 in good health and CMV-seropositive. The chain couples TRBV4-1 to TRBJ2-7, with 7 bases identical to TRBD1. The sequenced material came from PBMCs. CDR3 sequence: CASSQMGQSEQYF. CDR3 sequence (DNA): TGCGCCAGCAGCCAAATGGGACAGAGCGAGCAGTACTTC.